Below, 8 T cell receptor beta chains from the same sample are listed, as sequenced in a study of Ad26.COV2.S vaccination and SARS-CoV-2 variants. Clones were sequenced by immunoSEQ multiplex PCR, and TCRdb holds only the in-frame ones, with some missing. The data hold hundreds of thousands of clones, with around 92% observed a single time. The sequencing used peripheral blood, collected after recovery from COVID-19. The receptors shown here come from a human donor who had recovered from COVID-19.

This clone was seen only a few times. The chain couples TRBV5-6 to TRBJ1-3; D is perhaps TRBD1 (6 bases). This CDR3 comprises 17 residues. V shed 2 bases and J shed 0 bases, with 15 bases lying between them. Germline V gene lookup returns CDR1 SGHDT and CDR2 YYEEEE. The CDR3 here is CASSFWRQAYSGNTIYF. CDR3 bases: TGTGCCAGCAGCTTCTGGAGACAGGCGTACTCTGGAAACACCATATATTTT.

Turning to this clone: A read error may produce the germline difference seen at one junction end. The chain links TRBV2 to TRBJ1-6; D is possibly TRBD1 (6 bases). CDR1 SNHLY and CDR2 FYNNEI come from the germline V gene. The CDR3 sequence is 15 residues long. The CDR3 region is CASSEYPQGYSPIHF. The CDR3 DNA reads as TGTGCCAGCAGTGAATATCCCCAGGGGTATTCACCCATCCACTTT.

This clone was recorded once. The chain links TRBV4-1 to TRBJ2-7; 7 nucleotides align to TRBD1. The J segment lost 1 base and the V segment lost 0 bases, leaving 3 bases of the junction unmatched. The CDR3 runs to 15 residues. In germline, CDR1 is MGHRA, CDR2 YSYEKL. The DNA of the CDR3 is TGCGCCAGCAGCCAAGACCGGGACAGTTCCTACGAGCAGTACTTC. Its translation: CASSQDRDSSYEQYF.

This clone has only a few counts. The CDR3 region is CASSGQINSPLHF. In nucleotides, the CDR3 is TGCGCCAGCAGTGGACAGATAAATTCACCCCTCCACTTT. V gene TRBV10-1 combines with J gene TRBJ1-6; possibly TRBD1 for D (5 bases). The CDR3 has 13 amino acids. Trimming left V 4 bases short and J 7 bases short, with 8 bases between. Germline V lookup: CDR1 WNHNN, CDR2 SYGVQD (reference sequence).

The gene calls are TRBV18 and TRBJ1-1, with D maybe TRBD1 (5 bases). V was shortened by 3 bases and J by 6 bases, with 20 bases between the two germline ends. The CDR3 is 16 amino acids. CDR1 is KGHSH and CDR2 is LQKENI in the germline V gene. CDR3 sequence (DNA): TGTGCCAGCTCACCTATATCCGGGGGTCTGCCCGCTGAAGCTTTCTTT. Amino acids: CASSPISGGLPAEAFF. Filled out from reference TRBV18 and TRBJ1-1, the complete variable domain reads NAGVMQNPRHLVRRRGQEARLRCSPMKGHSHVYWYRQLPEEGLKFMVYLQKENIIDESGMPKERFSAEFPKEGPSILRIQQVVRGDSAAYFCASSPISGGLPAEAFFGQGTRLTVV.

The chain combines TRBV7-6 with TRBJ1-4; D is unclear. The V end lost 1 base, the J end lost 7 bases, and 7 bases lay between the germline ends. The CDR3 consists of 13 residues. The V gene's germline CDR1 is SGHVS and CDR2 FNYEAQ. The CDR3 reads CASSLGWGEKLFF. The CDR3 DNA is TGTGCCAGCAGCTTAGGGTGGGGTGAAAAACTGTTTTTT.

In this sample, this clone turned up once. V and J are TRBV19 and TRBJ2-7; D might be TRBD2 (6 bases). Germline-derived CDR1 and CDR2 are LNHDA and SQIVND (reference sequence). The CDR3 loop spans 14 amino acids. Trimming cost V 3 bases and J 2 bases, with 11 bases left between them. Written as DNA, the CDR3 is TGTGCCAGTAGTATTGGGCGGGGAACCTACGAGCAGTACTTC. It translates to CASSIGRGTYEQYF.

This rearrangement joins TRBV9 to TRBJ1-2; 7 bases line up with TRBD1. V shed 0 bases, J shed 11 bases, and the junction held 4 bases outside the gene matches. CDR1 and CDR2 (germline): SGDLS, YYNGEE. This CDR3 spans 12 amino acids. The CDR3 here is CASSVAGRGYTF. CDR3 sequence (DNA): TGTGCCAGCAGCGTAGCTGGCAGGGGGTACACCTTC.